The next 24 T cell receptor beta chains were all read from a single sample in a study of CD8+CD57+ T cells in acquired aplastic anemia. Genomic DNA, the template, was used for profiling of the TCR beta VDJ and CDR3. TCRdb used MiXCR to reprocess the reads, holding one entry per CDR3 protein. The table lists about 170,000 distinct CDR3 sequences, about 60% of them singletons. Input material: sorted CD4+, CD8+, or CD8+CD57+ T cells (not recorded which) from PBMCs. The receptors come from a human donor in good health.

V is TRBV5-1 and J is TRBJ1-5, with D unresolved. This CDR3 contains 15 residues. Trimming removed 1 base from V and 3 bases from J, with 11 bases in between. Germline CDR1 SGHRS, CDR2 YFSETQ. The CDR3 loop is CASSLFGEANQPQHF. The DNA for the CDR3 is TGCGCCAGCAGCTTGTTTGGGGAGGCCAATCAGCCCCAGCATTTT.

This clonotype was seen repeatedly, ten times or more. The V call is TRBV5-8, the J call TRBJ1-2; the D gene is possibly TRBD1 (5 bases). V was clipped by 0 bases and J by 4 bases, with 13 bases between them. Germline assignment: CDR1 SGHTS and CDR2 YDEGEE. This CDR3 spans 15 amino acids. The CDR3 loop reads CASSLEEAGPYGYTF. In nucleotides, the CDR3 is TGTGCCAGCAGCTTGGAAGAGGCAGGGCCCTATGGCTACACCTTC.

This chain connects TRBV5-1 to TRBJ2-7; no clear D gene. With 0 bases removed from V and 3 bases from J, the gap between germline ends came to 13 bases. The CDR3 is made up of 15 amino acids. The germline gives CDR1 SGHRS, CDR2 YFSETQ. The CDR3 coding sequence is TGCGCCAGCAGCTTGGTGGCAGGATCGGGCTACGAGCAGTACTTC. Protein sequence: CASSLVAGSGYEQYF.

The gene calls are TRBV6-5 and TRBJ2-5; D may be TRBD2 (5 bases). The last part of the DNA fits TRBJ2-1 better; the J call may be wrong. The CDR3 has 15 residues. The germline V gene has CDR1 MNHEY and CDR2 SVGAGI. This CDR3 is CASSPPTPRRGEQFF. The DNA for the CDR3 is TGTGCCAGCAGCCCCCCGACCCCTCGCCGGGGTGAGCAGTTCTTC.

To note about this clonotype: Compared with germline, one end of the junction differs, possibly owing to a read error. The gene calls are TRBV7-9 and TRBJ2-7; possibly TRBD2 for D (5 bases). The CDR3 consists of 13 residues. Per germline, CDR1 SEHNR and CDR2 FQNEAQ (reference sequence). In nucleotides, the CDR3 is TGTGCCAGCAGCCCCCCTAGCTCCTACGAGCTGTACTTC. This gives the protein CASSPPSSYELYF.

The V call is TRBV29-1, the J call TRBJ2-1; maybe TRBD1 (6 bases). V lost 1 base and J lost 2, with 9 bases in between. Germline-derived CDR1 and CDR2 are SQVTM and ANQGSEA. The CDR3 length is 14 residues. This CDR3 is CSVEGRGTYNEQFF. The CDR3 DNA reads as TGCAGCGTTGAAGGCAGGGGTACCTACAATGAGCAGTTCTTC.

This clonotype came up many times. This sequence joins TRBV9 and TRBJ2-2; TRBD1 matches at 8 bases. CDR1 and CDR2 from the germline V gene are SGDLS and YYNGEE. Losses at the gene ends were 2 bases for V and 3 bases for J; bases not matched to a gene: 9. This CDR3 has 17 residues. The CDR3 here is CASSVYGTGLHTGELFF. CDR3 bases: TGTGCCAGCAGCGTCTACGGGACAGGCCTCCACACCGGGGAGCTGTTTTTT.

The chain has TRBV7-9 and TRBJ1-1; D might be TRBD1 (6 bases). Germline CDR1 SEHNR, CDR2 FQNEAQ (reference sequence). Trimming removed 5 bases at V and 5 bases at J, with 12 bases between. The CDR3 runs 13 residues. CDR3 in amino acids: CASSIGGRTEAFF. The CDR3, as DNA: TGTGCCAGCAGCATAGGGGGTAGGACTGAAGCTTTCTTT.

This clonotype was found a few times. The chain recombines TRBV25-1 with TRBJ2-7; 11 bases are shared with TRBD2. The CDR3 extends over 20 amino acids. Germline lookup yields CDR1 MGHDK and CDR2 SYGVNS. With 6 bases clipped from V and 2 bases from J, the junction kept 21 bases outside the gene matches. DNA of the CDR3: TGTGCCAGCAGCCGCTTGAAAAACAGAGGGACTAGCGGCCTACCCTACGAGCAGTACTTC. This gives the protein CASSRLKNRGTSGLPYEQYF.

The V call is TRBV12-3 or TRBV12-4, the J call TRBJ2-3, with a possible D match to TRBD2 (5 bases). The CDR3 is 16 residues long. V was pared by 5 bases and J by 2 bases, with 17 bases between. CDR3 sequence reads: CASSPSSISFTDTQYF. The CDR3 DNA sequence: TGTGCCAGCAGTCCTTCTAGCATTTCATTCACAGATACGCAGTATTTT.

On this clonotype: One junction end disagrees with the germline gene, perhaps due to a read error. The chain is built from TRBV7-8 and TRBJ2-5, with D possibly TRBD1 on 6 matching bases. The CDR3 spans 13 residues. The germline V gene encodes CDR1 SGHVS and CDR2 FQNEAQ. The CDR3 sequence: CAGSLGGQETPYF. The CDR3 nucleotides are TGTGCCGGCAGCTTAGGGGGTCAAGAGACCCCGTACTTC.

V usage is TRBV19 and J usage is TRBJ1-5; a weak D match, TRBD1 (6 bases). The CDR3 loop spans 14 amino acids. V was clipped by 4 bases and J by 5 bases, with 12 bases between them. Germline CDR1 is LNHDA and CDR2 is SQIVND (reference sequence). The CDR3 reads CASSSGGADQPQHF. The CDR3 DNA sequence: TGTGCCAGTAGTAGCGGGGGGGCAGATCAGCCCCAGCATTTT. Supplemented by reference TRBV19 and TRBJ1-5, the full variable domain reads DGGITQSPKYLFRKEGQNVTLSCEQNLNHDAMYWYRQDPGQGLRLIYYSQIVNDFQKGDIAEGYSVSREKKESFPLTVTSAQKNPTAFYLCASSSGGADQPQHFGDGTRLSIL.

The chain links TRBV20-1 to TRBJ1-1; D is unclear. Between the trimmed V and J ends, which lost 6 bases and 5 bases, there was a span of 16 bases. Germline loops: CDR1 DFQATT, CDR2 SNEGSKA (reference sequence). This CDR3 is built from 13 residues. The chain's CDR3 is CSANPRRGTEAFF. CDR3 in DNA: TGCAGTGCCAACCCCAGGCGCGGGACTGAAGCTTTCTTT.

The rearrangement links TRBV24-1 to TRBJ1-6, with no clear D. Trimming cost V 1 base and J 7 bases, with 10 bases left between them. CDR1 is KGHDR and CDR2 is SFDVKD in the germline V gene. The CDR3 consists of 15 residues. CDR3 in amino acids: CATSDFAWPNSPLHF. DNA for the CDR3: TGTGCCACCAGTGATTTCGCCTGGCCCAATTCACCCCTCCACTTT.

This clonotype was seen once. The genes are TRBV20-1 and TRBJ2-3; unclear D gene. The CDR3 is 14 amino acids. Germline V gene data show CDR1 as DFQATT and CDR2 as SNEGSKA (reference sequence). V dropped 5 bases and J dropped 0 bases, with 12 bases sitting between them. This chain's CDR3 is CSACDTTSTDTQYF. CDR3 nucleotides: TGCAGTGCTTGTGACACGACTAGCACAGATACGCAGTATTTT.

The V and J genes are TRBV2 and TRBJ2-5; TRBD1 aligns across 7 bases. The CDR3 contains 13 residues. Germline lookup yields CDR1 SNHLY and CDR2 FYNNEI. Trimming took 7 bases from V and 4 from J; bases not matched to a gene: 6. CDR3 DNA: TGTGCCAGCACCGGGACAGAACGAGAGACCCAGTACTTC. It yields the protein CASTGTERETQYF.

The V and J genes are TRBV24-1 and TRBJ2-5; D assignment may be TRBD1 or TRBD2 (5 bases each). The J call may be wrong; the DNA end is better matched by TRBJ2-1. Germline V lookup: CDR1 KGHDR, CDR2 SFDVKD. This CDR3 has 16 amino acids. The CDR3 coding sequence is TGTGCCACCAGTGATCGAAAGGGACGGTCCTACAATGAGCAGTTCTTC. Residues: CATSDRKGRSYNEQFF.

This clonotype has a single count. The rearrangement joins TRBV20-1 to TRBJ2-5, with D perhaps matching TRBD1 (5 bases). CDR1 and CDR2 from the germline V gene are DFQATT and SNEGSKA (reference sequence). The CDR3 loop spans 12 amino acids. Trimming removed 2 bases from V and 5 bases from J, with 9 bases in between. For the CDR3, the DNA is TGCAGTGCTAGACCGACAGAGGAGACCCAGTACTTC. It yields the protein CSARPTEETQYF.

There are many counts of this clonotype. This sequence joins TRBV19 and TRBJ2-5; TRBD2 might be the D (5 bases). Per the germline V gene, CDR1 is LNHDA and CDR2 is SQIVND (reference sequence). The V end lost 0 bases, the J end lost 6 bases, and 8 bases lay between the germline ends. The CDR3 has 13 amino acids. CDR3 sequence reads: CASSIDEGQTQYF. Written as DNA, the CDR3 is TGTGCCAGTAGTATAGATGAGGGTCAGACCCAGTACTTC. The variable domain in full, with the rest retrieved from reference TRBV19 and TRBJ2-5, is DGGITQSPKYLFRKEGQNVTLSCEQNLNHDAMYWYRQDPGQGLRLIYYSQIVNDFQKGDIAEGYSVSREKKESFPLTVTSAQKNPTAFYLCASSIDEGQTQYFGPGTRLLVL.

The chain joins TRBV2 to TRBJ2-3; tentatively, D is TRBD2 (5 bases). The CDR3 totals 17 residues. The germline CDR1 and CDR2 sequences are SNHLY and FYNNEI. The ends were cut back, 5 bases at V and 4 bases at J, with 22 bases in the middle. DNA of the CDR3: TGTGCCAGCAGTCGCGGCCAAGCGGTCCAGCCCGCAGATACGCAGTATTTT. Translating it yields CASSRGQAVQPADTQYF.

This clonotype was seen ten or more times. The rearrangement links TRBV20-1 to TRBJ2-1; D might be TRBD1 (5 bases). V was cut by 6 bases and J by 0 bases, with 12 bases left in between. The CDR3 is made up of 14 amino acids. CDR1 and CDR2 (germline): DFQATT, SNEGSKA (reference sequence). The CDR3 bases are TGCAGTGCCCCTCGACAGAGCTCCTACAATGAGCAGTTCTTC. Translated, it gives CSAPRQSSYNEQFF.

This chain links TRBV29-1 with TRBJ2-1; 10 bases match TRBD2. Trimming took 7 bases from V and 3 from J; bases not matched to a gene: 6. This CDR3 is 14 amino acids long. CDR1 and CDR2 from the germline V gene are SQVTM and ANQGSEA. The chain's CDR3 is CSAPGLAIYNEQFF. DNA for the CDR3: TGCAGCGCGCCGGGACTAGCGATCTACAATGAGCAGTTCTTC.

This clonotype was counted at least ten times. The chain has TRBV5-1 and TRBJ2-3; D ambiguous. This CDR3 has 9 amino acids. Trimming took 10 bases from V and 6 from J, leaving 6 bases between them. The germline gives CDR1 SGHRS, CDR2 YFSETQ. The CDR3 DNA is TGCGCCCAGCTCGATACGCAGTATTTT. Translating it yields CAQLDTQYF.

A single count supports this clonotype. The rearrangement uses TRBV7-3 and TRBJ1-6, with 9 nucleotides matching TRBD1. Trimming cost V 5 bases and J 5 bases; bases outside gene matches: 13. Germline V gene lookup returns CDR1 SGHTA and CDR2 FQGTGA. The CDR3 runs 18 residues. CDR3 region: CASSLHGGDRADNSPLHF. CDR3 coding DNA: TGTGCCAGCAGCCTCCACGGGGGGGACAGGGCTGATAATTCACCCCTCCACTTT.